The 17 T cell receptor beta chains below all came from one sample that was sequenced in a study of T cell repertoires in ileal Crohn's disease. Using immunoSEQ multiplex PCR, the repertoire was profiled, and TCRdb retains in-frame clones only, with some absent. Of around 33,000 clones listed, around 80% are singletons. The sample was ileal tissue. The source of these receptors is an adult with Crohn's disease.

The V call is TRBV29-1, the J call TRBJ2-7, with D possibly TRBD1 on 6 matching bases. V was clipped by 6 bases and J by 5 bases, with 11 bases between them. CDR1 and CDR2 from the germline V gene are SQVTM and ANQGSEA. The CDR3 spans 11 residues. In DNA, the CDR3 is TGCAGCGTACAGGGTTATGACGAGCAGTACTTC. This codes for CSVQGYDEQYF.

A few counts support this clone. This sequence joins TRBV21-1 and TRBJ1-1; TRBD1 was called by the table and not checked on the DNA. TRBV21-1 is noted as a pseudogene. The CDR3 extends over 11 amino acids. The CDR3 protein is CASSPDRGAFF. CDR3 in DNA: TGTGCCAGCAGTCCGGACAGGGGAGCTTTCTTT.

The J gene is TRBJ2-5, the V gene TRBV5-1; TRBD2 matches 11 bases. The V segment lost 4 bases and the J segment 7 bases; nucleotides outside the gene matches: 6. CDR3 size: 14 residues. The germline CDR1 and CDR2 sequences are SGHRS and YFSETQ. The CDR3 region is CASSPLAGDATQYF. The DNA for the CDR3 is TGCGCCAGCAGCCCACTAGCGGGGGACGCGACCCAGTACTTC.

This clone was seen a few times. This rearrangement joins TRBV6-5 to TRBJ2-6; D is unclear. This CDR3 has 16 amino acids. The germline V gene has CDR1 MNHEY and CDR2 SVGAGI. V dropped 4 bases and J dropped 4 bases, with 14 bases sitting between them. CDR3 coding DNA: TGTGCCAGCAGTTGGAGCCCGAAGGCCGGGGCCAACGTCCTGACTTTC. Translating it yields CASSWSPKAGANVLTF.

J is TRBJ2-7 and V is TRBV6-5; TRBD2 matches 10 bases. The CDR3 runs to 14 residues. The V gene's germline CDR1 is MNHEY and CDR2 SVGAGI. V shed 2 bases, J shed 3 bases, and the junction held 1 base outside the gene matches. In nucleotides, the CDR3 is TGTGCCAGCAGTTACCGGACTAGCGGCTACGAGCAGTACTTC. It specifies CASSYRTSGYEQYF.

The chain employs TRBV5-1 and TRBJ2-3; TRBD1 is a possible D gene (5 bases). V lost 2 bases and J lost 0, with 10 bases in between. The CDR3 runs to 15 residues. Per germline, CDR1 SGHRS and CDR2 YFSETQ. The DNA for the CDR3 is TGCGCCAGCAGCTTACAGGCGCCTAGCACAGATACGCAGTATTTT. It translates to CASSLQAPSTDTQYF.

As DNA, the CDR3 is TGTGCCAGCAGTACGTCCTCCCTGGGGGACGGAGGGGTCTATGGCTACACCTTC. Protein: CASSTSSLGDGGVYGYTF. This chain joins TRBV27 and TRBJ1-2; D possibly corresponds to TRBD1 (5 bases). The CDR3 length is 18 residues. The germline CDR1 and CDR2 sequences are MNHEY and SMNVEV (reference sequence). V lost 5 bases to trimming and J lost 4 bases, with 26 bases between them.

The rearrangement joins TRBV5-1 to TRBJ1-2, with TRBD1 matching over 10 bases. Trimming at V came to 2 bases and at J to 1 base, leaving 2 bases not matched to a gene. The germline gives CDR1 SGHRS, CDR2 YFSETQ. The CDR3 extends over 15 amino acids. The CDR3 region has the DNA TGCGCCAGCAGCTTAAGGGACAGGGGTAACTATGGCTACACCTTC. The encoded protein is CASSLRDRGNYGYTF. Complete variable domain (other parts from reference TRBV5-1 and TRBJ1-2): KAGVTQTPRYLIKTRGQQVTLSCSPISGHRSVSWYQQTPGQGLQFLFEYFSETQRNKGNFPGRFSGRQFSNSRSEMNVSTLELGDSALYLCASSLRDRGNYGYTFGSGTRLTVV.

This clone was counted a few times. This chain links TRBV6-1 with TRBJ2-7, with 11 bases that match TRBD2. The CDR3 runs to 15 residues. With 5 bases clipped from V and 2 bases from J, the junction kept 5 bases outside the gene matches. Germline V gives CDR1 MNHNS, CDR2 SASEGT. CDR3 protein: CASSPTSGSTYEQYF. CDR3 coding DNA: TGTGCCAGCAGTCCCACTAGCGGGAGTACCTACGAGCAGTACTTC.

This clone was seen a single time. The CDR3, as DNA: TGTGCCAGCAGCTTGAAGTGGCCAGGGAACTACGAGCAGTACTTC. Its translation is CASSLKWPGNYEQYF. The rearrangement uses TRBV5-5 and TRBJ2-7; D possibly corresponds to TRBD1 (5 bases). With 1 base removed from V and 3 bases from J, the gap between germline ends came to 14 bases. The CDR3 is made up of 15 amino acids. Germline V gene lookup returns CDR1 SGHKS and CDR2 YYEKEE (reference sequence). The variable domain in full, completed from reference TRBV5-5 and TRBJ2-7, reads DAGVTQSPTHLIKTRGQQVTLRCSPISGHKSVSWYQQVLGQGPQFIFQYYEKEERGRGNFPDRFSARQFPNYSSELNVNALLLGDSALYLCASSLKWPGNYEQYFGPGTRLTVT.

The gene calls are TRBV4-1 and TRBJ1-1, with TRBD1 identical over 7 bases. Trimming removed 0 bases from V and 11 bases from J; junction bases left unmatched: 12. The CDR3 spans 15 residues. Per the germline V gene, CDR1 is MGHRA and CDR2 is YSYEKL. DNA for the CDR3: TGCGCCAGCAGCCAAGACCCTGACAGGGTCCGTAAGGCTTTCTTT. Encoded protein: CASSQDPDRVRKAFF.

Only a few counts were recorded for this clone. The J gene is TRBJ1-2, the V gene TRBV9; no reliable D call. V dropped 3 bases and J dropped 6 bases, with 18 bases sitting between them. CDR1 is SGDLS, CDR2 YYNGEE, per germline. There are 15 residues in the CDR3. The CDR3 sequence: CASSAGSLGANGYTF. DNA for the CDR3: TGTGCCAGCAGCGCGGGGAGTCTCGGAGCGAATGGCTACACCTTC.

Note on this clone: Since the CDR3 does not end with the conserved phenylalanine or tryptophan, this likely comes from a read error. The limits of the CDR3 on the DNA are not certain, so only TCRdb's listed CDR3 is given. The V call is TRBV7-3, the J call TRBJ1-2; the table gives TRBD1 as D, unverified against the DNA. From germline, CDR1 is SGHTA and CDR2 FQGTGA. The CDR3 is 13 amino acids in total, end residues counted. CDR3 region: CASNLTIGAGQQL.

The chain uses TRBV5-1 and TRBJ2-3; no reliable D call. V was pared by 0 bases and J by 2 bases, with 10 bases between. This CDR3 is 15 amino acids long. Germline-derived CDR1 and CDR2 are SGHRS and YFSETQ. As DNA, the CDR3 is TGCGCCAGCAGCTTGGATCCCCAACTCACAGATACGCAGTATTTT. Amino acids: CASSLDPQLTDTQYF.

This sequence joins TRBV10-1 and TRBJ1-4; maybe TRBD1 (5 bases). CDR1 and CDR2 (germline): WNHNN, SYGVQD (reference sequence). The V and J ends lost 4 bases and 8 bases respectively, with 11 bases between them. The CDR3 totals 13 residues. The CDR3 region is CASSVSWGEKLFF. For the CDR3, the DNA is TGCGCCAGCAGTGTATCCTGGGGCGAAAAACTGTTTTTT.

This clone was recorded only once. This rearrangement joins TRBV2 to TRBJ2-2, with D possibly being TRBD1 (5 bases). The CDR3 has 14 amino acids. CDR1 is SNHLY and CDR2 is FYNNEI in the germline V gene. Deletions cut 6 bases from V and 5 bases from J, with 13 bases between. The CDR3 DNA reads as TGTGCCAGCAGGAGTGGGGCTCAAACCGGGGAGCTGTTTTTT. Encoded protein: CASRSGAQTGELFF.

The V call is TRBV7-2, the J call TRBJ2-1; TRBD1 aligns across 7 bases. Germline trimming cut 1 base from V and 10 bases from J; bases unmatched to any gene: 7. Germline V gives CDR1 SGHTA, CDR2 FQGNSA. The length of the CDR3 is 14 residues. For the CDR3, the DNA is TGTGCCAGCAGCTTAGAGGGGGCCTCCCGGGAGCAGTTCTTC. Protein: CASSLEGASREQFF.